The 16 T cell receptor beta chains presented below share a single source sample, sequenced in a study of control samples from healthy donors and cancer patients. The protocol was immunoSEQ multiplex PCR, while the TCRdb copy is restricted to in-frame clones and leaves out a portion. In the table there are around 71,000 clones, more than 75% of which are singletons. The sequencing input was PBMCs. The origin of the receptors is a woman between 50 and 59 years old with head and neck cancer.

The chain carries TRBV24-1 and TRBJ1-5; D is undetermined. There are 13 residues in the CDR3. The germline V gene has CDR1 KGHDR and CDR2 SFDVKD. V lost 2 bases and J lost 1, with 2 bases in between. DNA for the CDR3: TGTGCCACCAGTGATTACAGCAATCAGCCCCAGCATTTT. As protein: CATSDYSNQPQHF.

This clone came up once. V is TRBV6-2 or TRBV6-3 and J is TRBJ1-1; TRBD1 aligns across 9 bases. CDR3 length equals 13 residues. The V and J ends lost 4 bases and 10 bases, in that order; junction bases with no gene match: 7. Germline CDR1 and CDR2: MNHEY and SVGEGT. For the CDR3, the DNA is TGTGCCAGCAGTTCCGGGACAGGGAGCGTAGCTTTCTTT. Translated, it gives CASSSGTGSVAFF.

The J gene is TRBJ1-2, the V gene TRBV9; no firm D call. CDR1 and CDR2 (germline): SGDLS, YYNGEE. V dropped 3 bases and J dropped 8 bases, with 14 bases sitting between them. CDR3 length: 13 residues. The CDR3 nucleotides are TGTGCCAGCAGCGAAACCGGCCTTCGCGGCTACACCTTC. It codes for CASSETGLRGYTF.

V gene TRBV5-4 combines with J gene TRBJ2-1, with a possible D match to TRBD1 (6 bases). Germline V lookup: CDR1 SGHNT, CDR2 YYREEE (reference sequence). V was cut by 3 bases and J by 5 bases, with 15 bases left in between. This CDR3 region has 15 residues. In nucleotides, the CDR3 is TGTGCCAGCAGCTCACTCCAGGACAGCCACAATGAGCAGTTCTTC. Its translation: CASSSLQDSHNEQFF.

This sequence joins TRBV30 and TRBJ2-7; TRBD1 matches at 7 bases. The V gene end was trimmed by 5 bases and the J gene end by 1 base; junction bases not matched to a gene: 5. Germline values: CDR1 GTSNPN, CDR2 SVGIG (reference sequence). The CDR3 spans 13 residues. CDR3 region: CAWRQGRSYEQYF. In DNA, the CDR3 is TGTGCCTGGCGACAGGGTAGGTCCTACGAGCAGTACTTC.

CDR3 sequence: CASNIGTAPGETQYF. The CDR3 DNA reads TGTGCCAGCAACATCGGGACAGCCCCAGGAGAGACCCAGTACTTC. The chain is built from TRBV7-6 and TRBJ2-5; 7 positions agree with TRBD1. CDR1 SGHVS and CDR2 FNYEAQ come from the germline V gene. This CDR3 comprises 15 residues. J lost 4 bases, V lost 7 bases, and 12 bases had no gene match.

The chain couples TRBV7-8 to TRBJ1-3, with D tentatively TRBD1 (5 bases). Trimming left V 0 bases short and J 2 bases short, with 14 bases between. From germline, CDR1 is SGHVS and CDR2 FQNEAQ. The CDR3 runs 17 residues. CDR3 protein: CASSLAAGLLPGNTIYF. In nucleotides, the CDR3 is TGTGCCAGCAGCTTAGCTGCGGGACTCCTCCCTGGAAACACCATATATTTT.

The V call is TRBV5-6, the J call TRBJ2-6; D may be TRBD1 (6 bases). V was cut by 4 bases and J by 2 bases, with 10 bases left in between. The germline gives CDR1 SGHDT, CDR2 YYEEEE. This CDR3 region has 15 residues. In DNA, the CDR3 is TGTGCCAGCAGCCCACAGGGTGCTGGGGCCAACGTCCTGACTTTC. Protein sequence: CASSPQGAGANVLTF.

The V gene is TRBV11-2, the J gene TRBJ1-3; 9 bases line up with TRBD1. Germline V gene lookup returns CDR1 SGHAT and CDR2 FQNNGV. J lost 7 bases, V lost 5 bases, and 9 bases had no gene match. The CDR3 is 15 amino acids. DNA for the CDR3: TGTGCCAGCAGCCAGGGACAGGGAATAAGTAACACCATATATTTT. It yields the protein CASSQGQGISNTIYF.

With respect to this clone: The sample carries other DNA sequences with the same CDR3. The genes are TRBV2 and TRBJ2-1; 7 bases are a match to TRBD2. Germline V gene lookup returns CDR1 SNHLY and CDR2 FYNNEI. This CDR3 region has 17 residues. V gave up 4 bases and J gave up 3 bases; unmatched junction bases: 12. The CDR3 nucleotides read TGTGCCAGCAGTGGTCGTCAGGGAGGGGCCCTCTACAATGAGCAGTTCTTC. Its protein product is CASSGRQGGALYNEQFF.

The chain has TRBV7-9 and TRBJ1-4, with D unresolved. CDR1 is SEHNR and CDR2 is FQNEAQ in the germline V gene (reference sequence). The CDR3 sequence is 11 residues long. V lost 5 bases, J lost 8 bases, and 6 bases lay in between. The CDR3 DNA follows: TGTGCCAGCAGCCAAATGGAAAAACTGTTTTTT. Translation gives CASSQMEKLFF.

Only a few counts were recorded for this clone. The CDR3 DNA follows: TGTGCCAGCAGAGGGGGACAGGGGGCGAGGAATGAAAAACTGTTTTTT. Protein: CASRGGQGARNEKLFF. The chain uses TRBV5-5 and TRBJ1-4; 12 nucleotides agree with TRBD1. The CDR3 is made up of 16 amino acids. V was clipped by 5 bases and J by 5 bases; unmatched bases: 7. The V gene's germline CDR1 is SGHKS and CDR2 YYEKEE (reference sequence). Full variable domain (outside the CDR3, taken from reference TRBV5-5 and TRBJ1-4): DAGVTQSPTHLIKTRGQQVTLRCSPISGHKSVSWYQQVLGQGPQFIFQYYEKEERGRGNFPDRFSARQFPNYSSELNVNALLLGDSALYLCASRGGQGARNEKLFFGSGTQLSVL.

The CDR3 loop reads CASTVWSTDTQYF. The CDR3 DNA reads TGTGCCAGCACCGTATGGAGCACAGATACGCAGTATTTT. This rearrangement joins TRBV6-5 to TRBJ2-3, with D hard to call. Germline V gives CDR1 MNHEY, CDR2 SVGAGI. Deletions cut 7 bases from V and 0 bases from J, with 8 bases between. CDR3 length equals 13 residues.

J is TRBJ1-2 and V is TRBV6-1; TRBD1 matches 9 bases. The V gene end was trimmed by 3 bases and the J gene end by 2 bases; junction bases not matched to a gene: 4. The germline V gene has CDR1 MNHNS and CDR2 SASEGT. The CDR3 length is 15 residues. The CDR3: CASSDNRGLNYGYTF. The DNA of the CDR3 is TGTGCCAGCAGTGACAACAGGGGGCTCAACTATGGCTACACCTTC.

This sequence joins TRBV28 and TRBJ2-1, with no clear D. Germline CDR1 is MDHEN and CDR2 is SYDVKM. V was shortened by 7 bases and J by 0 bases, with 10 bases between the two germline ends. CDR3 length: 14 residues. The DNA of the CDR3 is TGTGCCAGCATCACCGATAGCTCCTACAATGAGCAGTTCTTC. It codes for CASITDSSYNEQFF.

This rearrangement joins TRBV5-1 to TRBJ1-1, with 7 bases that match TRBD1. Germline assignment: CDR1 SGHRS and CDR2 YFSETQ. V gave up 4 bases and J gave up 5 bases; unmatched junction bases: 8. The CDR3 has 14 residues. The CDR3 loop reads CASSGAGDRTEAFF. The DNA of the CDR3 is TGCGCCAGCAGCGGGGCAGGGGACAGAACTGAAGCTTTCTTT.